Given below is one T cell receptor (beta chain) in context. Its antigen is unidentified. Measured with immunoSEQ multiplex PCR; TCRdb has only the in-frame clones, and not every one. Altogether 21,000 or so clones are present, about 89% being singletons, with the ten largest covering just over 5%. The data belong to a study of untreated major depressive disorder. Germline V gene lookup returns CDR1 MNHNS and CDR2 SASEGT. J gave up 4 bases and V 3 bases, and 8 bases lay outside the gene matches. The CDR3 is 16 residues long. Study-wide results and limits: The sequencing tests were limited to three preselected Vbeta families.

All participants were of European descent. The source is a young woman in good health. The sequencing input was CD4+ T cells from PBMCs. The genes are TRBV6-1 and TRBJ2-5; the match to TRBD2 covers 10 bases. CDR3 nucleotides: TGTGCCAGCAGTGATCTAGCGGGGGTGGGAAGAGAGACCCAGTACTTC. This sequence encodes CASSDLAGVGRETQYF.